The next 9 T cell receptor beta chains were all read from a single sample in a study of T cell clonotyping in hematopoietic cell transplantation. Profiling relied on immunoSEQ multiplex PCR, and the TCRdb table lists in-frame clones only, not all of them. The sample shows under 15,000 clones, about 86% of them seen only once. Sequences were derived from PBMCs, sampled 100 days after allogeneic stem cell transplant. These receptors were obtained from a female patient aged 40-49 years who had an allogeneic stem cell transplant from a related donor, so T cells may come from the graft donor. Some clones in this sample may be carry-over from other donors' samples.

V and J are TRBV5-8 and TRBJ2-7; D not certain. The CDR3 spans 17 residues. Germline V lookup: CDR1 SGHTS, CDR2 YDEGEE. Trimming removed 2 bases at V and 1 base at J, with 19 bases between. The CDR3 nucleotides read TGTGCCAGCAGCTTTTATAAGTCTACCGGACGATCCTACGAGCAGTACTTC. Its translation: CASSFYKSTGRSYEQYF.

The rearrangement links TRBV7-2 to TRBJ2-3; D uncertain. In germline, CDR1 is SGHTA, CDR2 FQGNSA. The CDR3 spans 13 residues. The V gene lost 3 bases and the J gene lost 4 bases, with 8 bases spanning the gap. The CDR3 sequence is CASSFGGADTQYF. For the CDR3, the DNA is TGTGCCAGCAGCTTCGGCGGAGCAGATACGCAGTATTTT.

This chain uses TRBV14 with TRBJ2-7; D perhaps matches TRBD1 (6 bases). Looked up from germline, CDR1 is SGHDN and CDR2 is FVKESK. With 3 bases removed from V and 9 bases from J, the gap between germline ends came to 21 bases. This CDR3 has 15 residues. Here the CDR3 DNA reads TGTGCCAGCAGCCATTTGAACAGGGCGAGAGACGGGCAGTACTTC. This sequence encodes CASSHLNRARDGQYF.

V is TRBV7-9 and J is TRBJ2-7; 8 bases map to TRBD1. With 3 bases clipped from V and 3 bases from J, the junction kept 7 bases outside the gene matches. This CDR3 has 15 amino acids. CDR1 is SEHNR and CDR2 is FQNEAQ in the germline V gene (reference sequence). The CDR3, as DNA: TGTGCCAGCAGCTTCCAAGAGACAGGGGTCTACGAGCAGTACTTC. Translated: CASSFQETGVYEQYF.

V and J are TRBV4-3 and TRBJ1-2, with 8 nucleotides matching TRBD1. The V and J ends lost 0 bases and 5 bases, in that order; junction bases with no gene match: 5. The CDR3 is 15 amino acids. CDR1 LGHNA and CDR2 YSLEER come from the germline V gene. CDR3 loop: CASSQDRTGQYGYTF. In DNA form, the CDR3 reads TGCGCCAGCAGCCAAGATAGGACAGGGCAGTATGGCTACACCTTC.

This chain links TRBV27 with TRBJ2-3; D gene unclear. The CDR3 loop spans 16 amino acids. Germline V gene data show CDR1 as MNHEY and CDR2 as SMNVEV (reference sequence). V lost 4 bases to trimming and J lost 2 bases, with 16 bases between them. CDR3 in DNA: TGTGCCAGCAGTTCTATGACAAGGAGAGACACAGATACGCAGTATTTT. It specifies CASSSMTRRDTDTQYF.

This clone was seen more than once but under ten times. The rearrangement joins TRBV5-4 to TRBJ2-3; 8 positions agree with TRBD1. The V and J ends lost 0 bases and 4 bases, in that order; junction bases with no gene match: 4. The CDR3 runs to 15 residues. Looked up from germline, CDR1 is SGHNT and CDR2 is YYREEE (reference sequence). The CDR3 loop is CASSLGQGLPDTQYF. For the CDR3, the DNA is TGTGCCAGCAGCTTGGGACAGGGGCTGCCAGATACGCAGTATTTT.

This clone was recorded only once. V is TRBV7-2 and J is TRBJ2-1; D is ambiguous. This CDR3 has 16 residues. Germline CDR1 SGHTA, CDR2 FQGNSA. The V end was cut by 2 bases, the J end by 7 bases, with 18 bases between. CDR3 sequence: CASSLYHSQPVNEQFF. For the CDR3, the DNA is TGTGCCAGCAGCTTATATCATAGCCAGCCGGTTAATGAGCAGTTCTTC.

This sequence joins TRBV5-6 and TRBJ2-5; the D is unclear. Germline V gives CDR1 SGHDT, CDR2 YYEEEE. Deletions cut 1 base from V and 10 bases from J, with 11 bases between. The length of the CDR3 is 12 residues. CDR3 DNA sequence: TGTGCCAGCAGCTTGCTCGCGTTCGGCCAGTACTTC. This codes for CASSLLAFGQYF.